The 27 T cell receptor beta chains in this list originate from one sample, sequenced in a study of blood T cells in healthy people across ages. Combining a sample-barcoded 5' primer with a J-beta primer mix, a second PCR ran for about 6 to 11 cycles. Using its own MiXCR run on the 5' RACE reads, TCRdb lists one record per CDR3 protein. The repertoire holds hundreds of thousands of distinct CDR3 sequences, about three fifths seen once, with roughly 20% in the top ten. The sample was blood. The receptors were gathered from a man aged 25 to 45 in good health.

J is TRBJ1-5 and V is TRBV7-9; 7 bases align to TRBD1. This CDR3 has 16 residues. CDR1 and CDR2 from the germline V gene are SEHNR and FQNEAQ (reference sequence). Unmatched junction bases numbered 13, after V lost 6 bases and J lost 5 bases. The CDR3 DNA reads as TGTGCCAGCAGTTCAGACTACAGGGGACGGGATCAGCCCCAGCATTTT. Its translation is CASSSDYRGRDQPQHF.

This clonotype was found a few times. The chain combines TRBV6-2 or TRBV6-3 with TRBJ2-3; D might be TRBD1 (6 bases). The germline CDR1 and CDR2 sequences are MNHEY and SVGEGT. The CDR3 runs 16 residues. Trimming left V 8 bases short and J 0 bases short, with 18 bases between. The CDR3 DNA follows: TGTGCCAGCCGTTTCATCGGGCAGGGGAGCACAGATACGCAGTATTTT. This translates into CASRFIGQGSTDTQYF.

Here the CDR3 DNA reads TGCAGTGCTAGAGATGTGTCCCAAGAGACCCAGTACTTC. The encoded protein is CSARDVSQETQYF. The V and J genes are TRBV20-1 and TRBJ2-5; D ambiguous. The CDR3 length is 13 residues. The V gene's germline CDR1 is DFQATT and CDR2 SNEGSKA (reference sequence). V lost 0 bases to trimming and J lost 1 base, with 6 bases between them.

The rearrangement uses TRBV10-3 and TRBJ2-5; D tentatively reads TRBD1 or TRBD2 (5 bases each). Per germline, CDR1 ENHRY and CDR2 SYGVKD. The CDR3 consists of 11 residues. V was trimmed by 10 bases and J by 5 bases, leaving 11 bases between them. Here the CDR3 reads CATWGRETQYF. CDR3 DNA sequence: TGTGCCACCTGGGGACGGGAGACCCAGTACTTC.

The chain couples TRBV29-1 to TRBJ2-3; tentative D call: TRBD2 (6 bases). Between the trimmed V and J ends, which lost 7 bases and 0 bases, there was a span of 11 bases. The CDR3 is 13 amino acids. Germline lookup yields CDR1 SQVTM and CDR2 ANQGSEA. The CDR3 sequence is CSGRGSSTDTQYF. DNA for the CDR3: TGCAGCGGGCGGGGCTCTAGCACAGATACGCAGTATTTT.

This chain links TRBV4-2 with TRBJ2-3, with 10 bases that match TRBD2. V shed 6 bases, J shed 0 bases, and the junction held 0 bases outside the gene matches. Looked up from germline, CDR1 is LGHNA and CDR2 is YNFKEQ. CDR3 length equals 14 residues. CDR3 DNA sequence: TGTGCCAGCAGAGCGGGAGGGAGCACAGATACGCAGTATTTT. As protein: CASRAGGSTDTQYF.

About this clonotype: A junction boundary mismatches the germline segment, possibly from a read error. The chain is built from TRBV7-9 and TRBJ2-1, with D tentatively TRBD2 (5 bases). The CDR3 length is 13 residues. Germline-derived CDR1 and CDR2 are SEHNR and FQNEAQ (reference sequence). CDR3 sequence (DNA): TGTGCTAGCATTCGGGGCTCCTACAATGAGCAGTTCTTC. It translates to CASIRGSYNEQFF.

The chain combines TRBV20-1 with TRBJ1-2, with D unclear. Trimming stripped 6 bases from V and 2 bases from J, with 13 bases between. This CDR3 spans 13 amino acids. Germline V lookup: CDR1 DFQATT, CDR2 SNEGSKA (reference sequence). Here the CDR3 reads CSAPTGSNYGYTF. The CDR3 nucleotides are TGCAGTGCGCCGACCGGGAGCAACTATGGCTACACCTTC.

V usage is TRBV6-6 and J usage is TRBJ2-5; 11 bases line up with TRBD1. The DNA end lines up better with TRBJ2-7; the J call may be wrong. The CDR3 is 13 residues long. The germline gives CDR1 MNHNY, CDR2 SVGAGI (reference sequence). The DNA for the CDR3 is TGTGCCACCAGGGGGACAGGGGGTCACGAGCAGTACTTC. Translating gives CATRGTGGHEQYF.

This chain uses TRBV7-2 with TRBJ2-1; D not resolved. V shed 7 bases and J shed 10 bases, with 14 bases lying between them. CDR3 length: 12 residues. Germline CDR1 and CDR2: SGHTA and FQGNSA. This CDR3 reads CASNLLRGEQFF. The CDR3, as DNA: TGTGCCAGCAACTTGCTACGTGGAGAGCAGTTCTTC.

This clonotype was seen a few times. CDR3 amino acids: CASSPRRQVSYEQYF. The DNA for the CDR3 is TGTGCCAGCAGTCCTCGCCGACAGGTCTCCTACGAGCAGTACTTC. This chain joins TRBV28 and TRBJ2-7; D might be TRBD1 (6 bases). CDR1 is MDHEN, CDR2 SYDVKM, per germline. The CDR3 totals 15 residues. V was cut by 5 bases and J by 0 bases, with 14 bases left in between.

This sequence joins TRBV5-1 and TRBJ2-1; the D is unclear. Trimming took off 4 bases at V and 0 bases at J, with 17 bases between the two ends. CDR1 SGHRS and CDR2 YFSETQ come from the germline V gene. The CDR3 runs to 17 residues. DNA of the CDR3: TGCGCCAGCAGCATACACGGGCCCCCGAGCTCCTACAATGAGCAGTTCTTC. Its protein product is CASSIHGPPSSYNEQFF.

This rearrangement joins TRBV7-2 to TRBJ2-1; 8 nucleotides align to TRBD2. V was clipped by 4 bases and J by 3 bases; unmatched bases: 5. The germline V gene encodes CDR1 SGHTA and CDR2 FQGNSA. The CDR3 covers 15 residues. CDR3 in amino acids: CASSSGLAHYNEQFF. For the CDR3, the DNA is TGTGCCAGCAGCTCAGGACTAGCTCACTACAATGAGCAGTTCTTC.

A note on this clonotype: A junction boundary mismatches the germline segment, possibly from a read error. The chain combines TRBV4-1 with TRBJ2-3; no reliable D call. The CDR3 is 13 residues long. In germline, CDR1 is MGHRA, CDR2 YSYEKL. This CDR3 reads CASSPQAADTQYF. As DNA, the CDR3 is TGCGCCAGCAGCCCCCAGGCGGCAGATACACAGTATTTT.

The chain joins TRBV29-1 to TRBJ1-2; no clear D gene. Germline CDR1 and CDR2: SQVTM and ANQGSEA. This CDR3 has 12 residues. Trimming left V 2 bases short and J 8 bases short, with 12 bases between. The CDR3 bases are TGCAGCGTTGAACCCCTTCGGAGGGGCTACACCTTC. Its translation is CSVEPLRRGYTF. The variable domain in full, with the rest retrieved from reference TRBV29-1 and TRBJ1-2, is SAVISQKPSRDICQRGTSLTIQCQVDSQVTMMFWYRQQPGQSLTLIATANQGSEATYESGFVIDKFPISRPNLTFSTLTVSNMSPEDSSIYLCSVEPLRRGYTFGSGTRLTVV.

This clonotype was observed a single time. The junction departs from the called germline gene at one end, perhaps through a read error. The chain employs TRBV6-5 and TRBJ2-4; TRBD2 matches at 8 bases. The CDR3 consists of 13 residues. Germline V gene lookup returns CDR1 MNHEY and CDR2 SVGAGI. CDR3 residues: CTSVGGASYDQYF. Written as DNA, the CDR3 is TGTACCAGCGTCGGGGGGGCTAGCTACGACCAGTACTTC.

Only one count was recorded for this clonotype. The V and J genes are TRBV5-1 and TRBJ1-2; TRBD1 is a possible D gene (6 bases). Trimming pared 5 bases from V and 4 bases from J, leaving 24 bases between. The CDR3 is made up of 17 amino acids. Germline CDR1 reads SGHRS; CDR2 reads YFSETQ. Here the CDR3 reads CASSYDSLDSSLYGYTF. The DNA of the CDR3 is TGCGCCAGCAGTTACGATTCCCTGGACAGCAGTCTCTATGGCTACACCTTC.

The J gene is TRBJ2-7, the V gene TRBV7-8; 15 nucleotides agree with TRBD2. The V and J ends lost 6 bases and 3 bases, in that order; junction bases with no gene match: 12. CDR1 is SGHVS, CDR2 FQNEAQ, per germline. CDR3 length: 18 residues. Here the CDR3 DNA reads TGTGCCAGCAGGGAGTTCAGGACTAGCGGGGGGGAGAACTACGAGCAGTACTTC. Protein sequence: CASREFRTSGGENYEQYF.

This clonotype was found a few times. The V call is TRBV24-1, the J call TRBJ2-1; D is unclear. V lost 4 bases, J lost 11 bases, and 14 bases lay in between. CDR1 is KGHDR and CDR2 is SFDVKD in the germline V gene. CDR3 size: 13 residues. The CDR3, as DNA: TGTGCCACCAGTGACGATTCTAGGTTAAAGCAGTTCTTC. Amino acid sequence: CATSDDSRLKQFF.

The rearrangement joins TRBV6-6 to TRBJ2-3; possibly TRBD1 or TRBD2 for D (6 bases each). Per germline, CDR1 MNHNY and CDR2 SVGAGI (reference sequence). This CDR3 has 14 residues. V dropped 6 bases and J dropped 2 bases, with 12 bases sitting between them. CDR3 loop: CASRRGPYTDTQYF. The CDR3 DNA follows: TGTGCCAGCAGACGGGGGCCTTACACAGATACGCAGTATTTT.

This rearrangement joins TRBV20-1 to TRBJ2-5; D is possibly TRBD1 (5 bases). This CDR3 comprises 15 residues. V was shortened by 7 bases and J by 11 bases, with 29 bases between the two germline ends. Germline CDR1 reads DFQATT; CDR2 reads SNEGSKA (reference sequence). CDR3 region: CSGTGEWPSYNEQYF. CDR3 sequence (DNA): TGCAGTGGCACAGGAGAGTGGCCTTCCTACAATGAGCAGTACTTC.

The genes are TRBV5-1 and TRBJ2-1; possibly TRBD1 or TRBD2 for D (5 bases each). Germline values: CDR1 SGHRS, CDR2 YFSETQ. The CDR3 is made up of 15 amino acids. V lost 4 bases and J 11 bases, leaving 22 bases between the germline ends. This CDR3 is CASSEGYGQPRQQFF. As DNA, the CDR3 is TGCGCCAGCAGCGAGGGGTACGGTCAGCCCAGACAGCAGTTCTTC.

In this sample, this clonotype turned up a few times. The chain joins TRBV7-9 to TRBJ2-7, with unresolved D. The V end was cut by 3 bases, the J end by 7 bases, with 10 bases between. CDR1 is SEHNR, CDR2 FQNEAQ, per germline (reference sequence). The length of the CDR3 is 12 residues. This chain's CDR3 is CASSFSLREQYF. The CDR3, as DNA: TGTGCCAGCAGCTTTTCCTTGAGGGAGCAGTACTTC.

A few counts support this clonotype. The chain is built from TRBV7-8 and TRBJ2-5, with TRBD1 identical over 9 bases. This CDR3 is built from 16 residues. CDR1 is SGHVS and CDR2 is FQNEAQ in the germline V gene. The V segment lost 4 bases and the J segment 0 bases; nucleotides outside the gene matches: 6. The CDR3 loop is CASSSTGGGYQETQYF. The DNA of the CDR3 is TGTGCCAGCAGCTCGACAGGGGGAGGGTACCAAGAGACCCAGTACTTC.

This clonotype was picked up a small number of times. This chain uses TRBV24-1 with TRBJ2-1; TRBD1 agrees at 7 bases. The CDR3 runs to 14 residues. V lost 4 bases and J lost 7; bases outside the gene matches: 6. Germline CDR1 and CDR2: KGHDR and SFDVKD. DNA for the CDR3: TGTGCCACCAGTGACCGATGGACAGGTAATGAGCAGTTCTTC. This codes for CATSDRWTGNEQFF.

This clonotype turned up a few times. This chain uses TRBV10-3 with TRBJ2-5; 12 bases fit TRBD2. Germline trimming cut 3 bases from V and 2 bases from J; bases unmatched to any gene: 4. This CDR3 region has 16 residues. Germline loops: CDR1 ENHRY, CDR2 SYGVKD. The CDR3 spells CAISDPLAGGQETQYF. CDR3 sequence (DNA): TGTGCCATCAGTGACCCTCTAGCGGGGGGGCAAGAGACCCAGTACTTC.

This clonotype was counted only a few times. The chain carries TRBV29-1 and TRBJ2-3; perhaps TRBD2 as D (5 bases). The CDR3 sequence is 16 residues long. CDR1 is SQVTM, CDR2 ANQGSEA, per germline. V lost 1 base to trimming and J lost 0 bases, with 14 bases between them. The CDR3: CSVEGTTRESTDTQYF. The DNA for the CDR3 is TGCAGCGTTGAAGGGACGACGAGGGAGAGCACAGATACGCAGTATTTT.